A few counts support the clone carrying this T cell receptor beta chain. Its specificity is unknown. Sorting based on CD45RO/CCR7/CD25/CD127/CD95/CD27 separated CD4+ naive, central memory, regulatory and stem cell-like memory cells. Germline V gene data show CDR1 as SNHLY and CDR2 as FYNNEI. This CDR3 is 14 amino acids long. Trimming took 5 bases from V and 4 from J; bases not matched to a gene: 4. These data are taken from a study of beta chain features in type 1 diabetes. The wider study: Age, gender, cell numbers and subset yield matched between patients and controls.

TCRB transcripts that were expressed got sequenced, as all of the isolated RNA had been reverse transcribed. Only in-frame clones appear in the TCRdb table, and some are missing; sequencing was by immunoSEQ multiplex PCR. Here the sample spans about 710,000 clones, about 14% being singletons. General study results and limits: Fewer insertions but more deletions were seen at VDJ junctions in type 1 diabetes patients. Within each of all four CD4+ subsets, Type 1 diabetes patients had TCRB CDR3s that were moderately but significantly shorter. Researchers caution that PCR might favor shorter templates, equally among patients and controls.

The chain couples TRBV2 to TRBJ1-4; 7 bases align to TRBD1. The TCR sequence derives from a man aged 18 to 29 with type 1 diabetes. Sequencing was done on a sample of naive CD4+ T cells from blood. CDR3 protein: CASSLDRNNEKLFF. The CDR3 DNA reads TGTGCCAGCAGTCTGGACAGGAATAATGAAAAACTGTTTTTT.